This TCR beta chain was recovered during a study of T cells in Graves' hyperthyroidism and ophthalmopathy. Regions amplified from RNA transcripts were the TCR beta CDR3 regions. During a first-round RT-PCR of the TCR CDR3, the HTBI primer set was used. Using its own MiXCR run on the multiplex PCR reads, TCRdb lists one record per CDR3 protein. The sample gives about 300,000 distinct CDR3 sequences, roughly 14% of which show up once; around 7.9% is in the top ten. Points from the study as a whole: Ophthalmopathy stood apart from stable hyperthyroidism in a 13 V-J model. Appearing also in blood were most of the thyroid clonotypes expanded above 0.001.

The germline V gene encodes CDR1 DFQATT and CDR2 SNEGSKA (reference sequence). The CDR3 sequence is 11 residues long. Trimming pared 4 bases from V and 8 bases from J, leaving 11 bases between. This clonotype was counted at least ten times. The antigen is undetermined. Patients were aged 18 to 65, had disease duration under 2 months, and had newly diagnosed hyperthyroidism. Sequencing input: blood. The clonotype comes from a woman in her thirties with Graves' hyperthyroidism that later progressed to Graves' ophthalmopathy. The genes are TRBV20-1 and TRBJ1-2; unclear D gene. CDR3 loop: CSATGDGGYTF. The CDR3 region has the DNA TGCAGTGCTACTGGGGATGGGGGCTACACCTTC.